The source of this T cell receptor (beta chain) is a study of sequential checkpoint blockade in melanoma. The treatment: randomized to nivolumab then ipilimumab (arm A) or the reverse (arm B). The germline CDR1 and CDR2 sequences are PRHDT and FYEKMQ (reference sequence). The CDR3 is made up of 16 amino acids. Deletions cut 0 bases from V and 3 bases from J, with 14 bases between. Clones were sequenced by immunoSEQ multiplex PCR, and TCRdb holds only the in-frame ones, with some missing. This sample yields some 14,000 clones, of which 65% to 85% are seen a single time; roughly 47% belongs to the top ten.

The chain carries TRBV13 and TRBJ1-2; D is perhaps TRBD1 (5 bases). The TCR originated in a human patient with melanoma. Some clones in this sample may be carry-over from other donors' samples. The sample consisted of CD8+ T cells sorted from blood (inferred from file names), taken from a patient given nivolumab and ipilimumab in sequence. The CDR3 nucleotides read TGTGCCAGCAGCTTAGGACCTTTGGGGGGGTACTATGGCTACACCTTC. Its translation is CASSLGPLGGYYGYTF.